This entry is about one TCR beta chain. The entry originates in a study of control samples from healthy donors and cancer patients. V lost 0 bases to trimming and J lost 5 bases; unmatched junction nucleotides: 7. Germline lookup yields CDR1 SGDLS and CDR2 YYNGEE. This CDR3 has 17 amino acids. This table comes from immunoSEQ multiplex PCR, and its TCRdb copy is limited to in-frame clones, with some not included. The sample holds tens of thousands of clones; roughly 91% are singletons and the top ten take 7.5% to 9%. The chain recombines TRBV9 with TRBJ2-1; TRBD2 matches 11 bases. Sequenced: blood. This clonotype was sampled from a woman in her sixties in good health. The CDR3 spells CASSVATWTSGHNEQFF. The CDR3, as DNA: TGTGCCAGCAGCGTAGCTACTTGGACTAGCGGGCACAATGAGCAGTTCTTC.